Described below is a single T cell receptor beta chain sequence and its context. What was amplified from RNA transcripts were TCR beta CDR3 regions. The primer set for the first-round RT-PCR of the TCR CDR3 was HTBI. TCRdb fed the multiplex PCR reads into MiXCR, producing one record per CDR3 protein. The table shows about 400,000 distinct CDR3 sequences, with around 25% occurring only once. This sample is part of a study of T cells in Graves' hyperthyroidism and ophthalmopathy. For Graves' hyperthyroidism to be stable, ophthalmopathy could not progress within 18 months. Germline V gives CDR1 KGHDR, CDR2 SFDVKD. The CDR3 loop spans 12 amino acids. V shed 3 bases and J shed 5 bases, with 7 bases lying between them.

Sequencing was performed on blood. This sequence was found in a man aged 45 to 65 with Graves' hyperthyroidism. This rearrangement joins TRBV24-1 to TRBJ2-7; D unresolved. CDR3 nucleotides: TGTGCCACCAGTGATAGAAGGGACGAGCAGTACTTC. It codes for CATSDRRDEQYF.